This T cell receptor beta chain was documented in a study of blood T cell repertoires in COVID-19. Study-wide context: COVID-19 samples from acute and convalescent phases originated in the United States, Italy and Spain. T cells, B-cell-depleted T cells, or PBMCs provided the cDNA or gDNA that served as material.

Clones were sequenced by immunoSEQ multiplex PCR, and TCRdb holds only the in-frame ones, with some missing. The sample lists over 300,000 clones, 90% occurring once. The J segment lost 2 bases and the V segment lost 3 bases, leaving 6 bases of the junction unmatched. This CDR3 comprises 15 residues. Germline V gene sequence: CDR1 MDHEN, CDR2 SYDVKM. The origin of this receptor is a young man with active or convalescent COVID-19. Sequenced input: peripheral blood. The chain carries TRBV28 and TRBJ1-2, with 7 bases matching TRBD1. The CDR3, as DNA: TGTGCCAGCAGTTTCCGTACAGGGGTGAACTATGGCTACACCTTC. Its translation is CASSFRTGVNYGYTF.